The present T cell receptor beta chain was sequenced within a study of blood T cells in healthy people across ages. This clonotype was picked up many times. A J-beta primer mix and a sample-barcoded 5' primer were used in a second PCR of about 6 to 12 cycles. A tag from a template-switch adaptor with 12 random nucleotides marked each cDNA molecule. TCRdb redid the calling of the 5' RACE reads with MiXCR, one entry per CDR3 protein. The table lists 1,500,000 or so distinct CDR3 sequences, less than 45% of them singletons, with 4% in the top ten. In germline, CDR1 is LGHNA, CDR2 YSLEER. This CDR3 is 12 amino acids long. Trimming stripped 1 base from V and 6 bases from J, with 7 bases between.

This clonotype originated in a woman between 18 and 29 years old in good health. Sequenced sample: blood. The V gene is TRBV4-3, the J gene TRBJ2-7; D is unclear. The CDR3 coding sequence is TGCGCCAGCAGCCAAGTTTCGGGCGAGCAGTACTTC. It translates to CASSQVSGEQYF.